This T cell receptor (beta chain) was recorded in a study of cytomegalovirus exposure and HLA in healthy donors. This clone was counted between two and nine times. Germline CDR1 and CDR2: SGHTA and FQGNSA. V trimming: 1 base; J trimming: 4 bases; junction bases outside the gene matches: 4. CDR3 length: 14 amino acids. PCR involved 60 Vbeta and 13 Jbeta primers. In the authors' methods: In a later analysis, of around 80 million unique beta chains, about 12 million appeared in at least two donors. Clones were sequenced by immunoSEQ multiplex PCR, and TCRdb holds only the in-frame ones, with some missing. V and J calls and clone size are as listed in that table; D and trimming were resolved from the DNA. The repertoire holds about 130,000 clones, 10% seen once, with approximately 4.4% in the top ten.

The source material was PBMCs. The TCR was taken from a woman between 18 and 29 years old in good health and CMV-seropositive. The gene calls are TRBV7-2 and TRBJ2-7; 7 nucleotides align to TRBD2. This CDR3 reads CASSLGGGKYEQYF. CDR3 sequence (DNA): TGTGCCAGCAGCTTAGGGGGGGGAAAATACGAGCAGTACTTC.